This T cell receptor (beta chain) was sequenced during a study of cytomegalovirus exposure and HLA in healthy donors. Sequenced by immunoSEQ multiplex PCR; TCRdb stores in-frame clones only, minus some. The data show around 300,000 clones, 88% seen once. The V segment lost 0 bases and the J segment 6 bases; nucleotides outside the gene matches: 15. The CDR3 spans 18 residues. CDR1 and CDR2 (germline): SGHRS, YFSETQ. Study results and caveats: Cytomegalovirus association was listed for under 200 TCR beta chains.

As for this clone: The target antigen is unknown.

V is TRBV5-1 and J is TRBJ2-1, with 7 bases that match TRBD2. The specimen sequenced was PBMCs. The source is a woman aged 18-29 years in good health and CMV-seronegative. In DNA, the CDR3 is TGCGCCAGCAGCTTGGAGGTCGGCGGGAGTACTCCCACCAATGAGCAGTTCTTC. This gives the protein CASSLEVGGSTPTNEQFF. Filled out from reference TRBV5-1 and TRBJ2-1, the complete variable domain reads KAGVTQTPRYLIKTRGQQVTLSCSPISGHRSVSWYQQTPGQGLQFLFEYFSETQRNKGNFPGRFSGRQFSNSRSEMNVSTLELGDSALYLCASSLEVGGSTPTNEQFFGPGTRLTVL.